This TCR beta chain was retrieved from a study of T cells after yellow fever vaccination. The table lists this clonotype with many counts. Its target is not known. Study-wide results and caveats: Across the CD4 and CD8 compartments, a small share of clonotypes was present in both. Clones that expanded after primary vaccination mostly reappeared after the booster (over 95% CD4, about 89% CD8). Peaking on day 5 versus 15, the secondary response was faster but weaker.

This CDR3 is 14 amino acids long. The V gene lost 5 bases and the J gene lost 4 bases, with 14 bases spanning the gap. Germline values: CDR1 SGHAT, CDR2 FQDESV (reference sequence). The authors made TCR cDNA by 5'RACE template switching, adding a universal primer site and UMIs. TCRdb reprocessed the 5' RACE reads via MiXCR and lists one record per CDR3 protein. This repertoire shows around 300,000 distinct CDR3 sequences, around 4.5% found once; its top ten account for just under 20%. Sequenced here: PBMCs, sampled 15 days after the yellow fever booster vaccination. The TCR sequence derives from a man aged 18 to 29 who received the YFV17D yellow fever vaccine. The chain recombines TRBV11-1 with TRBJ1-1, with a weak D call TRBD1 (6 bases). The CDR3 protein is CASSPLSRGTEAFF. Written as DNA, the CDR3 is TGTGCCAGCAGCCCTCTCTCCAGGGGCACTGAAGCTTTCTTT.